The sequence of this T cell receptor (beta chain) was determined in a study of T cell clonality in common variable immunodeficiency (dated by TCRdb to between 2014 and 2017). Beyond this particular receptor, the publication reports: Compared with healthy controls, CVID subjects showed increased TCRbeta clonality (t-test p = 0.018), a feature most characteristic of about a third of subjects. Although equal DNA input was used, an average of roughly 89,000 unique sequences per sample was obtained for controls, compared with 30,000 to 35,000 for CVID samples. Reportedly, TCRbeta sequences from CVID had fewer deletions and N-nucleotide insertions, and highly modified clones with 13 or more V deletions were absent from CVID. Healthy controls shared more TCRbeta clones with each other than CVID subjects shared among themselves (p < 0.0001). According to the authors, figuring out what caused the increased clonality in CVID would require sequencing the repertoires of T cell subpopulations. Differences among patients in the CVID cohort limited the correlations between repertoire features and clinical complications.

Equivalent amounts of genomic DNA from CVID and control samples were used as sequencing input. For every sample, a 60 bp segment covering the rearranged TCRbeta CDR3 region was amplified and then sequenced. The immunoSEQ assay, a bias-corrected multiplex PCR combined with high-throughput sequencing, was used to amplify TCRbeta. Turning to the authors' computational methods: Each unique nucleotide sequence was treated as a clone and annotated with V, D and J genes, copy number and frequency. Sequences were labeled productive if in frame, and non-productive if out of frame or containing stop codons. As previously described, Shannon's entropy was used to calculate clonality. Mean CDR3 Kyte-Doolittle hydropathy was derived from the predicted amino acid sequences of productive clones. The R hclust function was used to hierarchically cluster scaled V gene usage with Manhattan distance and complete linkage. Clone sharing by CDR3 amino acid sequence was assessed by resampling 12 repertoires per group over 100 rounds. The repertoires were searched for approximately 70 published EBV-specific TCRbeta sequences and 200 to 300 published CMV-specific TCRbeta sequences. After two CVID samples that produced fewer than 10,000 sequences were dropped from the analysis, 42 CVID repertoires remained. What TCRdb holds here is the immuneACCESS table cut down to in-frame rearrangements. Part of the clones is not present; checked against another copy, under half of the missing clones reflect an unresolved V gene, and the others are unexplained. That table gives V, J and clone size, and the DNA gave D and trimming. Listed for this sample are some 60,000 clones, none observed only a single time. The ten biggest clones cover about 1.5% of the sample.

This clone was detected many times. Its antigen specificity is not known. The read is 3 residues too short to cover the CDR3 end, so that end is filled in from the germline J gene. The germline V gene supplies CDR1 LGHNT and CDR2 FRNRAP. V lost 5 bases and J lost 2 bases, and the count of bases not matched to a germline gene is 12. The CDR3 measures 17 amino acids from cysteine to phenylalanine. The 42 bases shown cover part of the CDR3, and their frame starts at base 1. Most of the CVID patients and most of the healthy controls were of Caucasian heritage. Heparinized peripheral whole blood samples of about 4.5 to 8 ml were collected from each donor. Genomic DNA from adults with common variable immune deficiency (CVID) and from healthy adult controls was used to sequence TCRbeta CDR3 repertoires. The control group comprised approximately 22 healthy adult volunteers, some 12 female and about ten male, aged about 23 to 75 years with a mean age of approximately 35. To isolate peripheral blood mononuclear cells, diluted blood was subjected to density centrifugation over Hypaque 1077 or Ficoll-Paque. Unsorted mononuclear cells served as the source of genomic DNA, which was extracted either by Qiagen column purification or by a centrifugation-based method.

Source material: peripheral blood mononuclear cells. This TCR derives from a person between 18 and 75 years old in good health. The chain links TRBV12-5 with TRBJ2-3, with 8 middle bases fitting TRBD2. CDR3 DNA (partial): TGTGCTAGTGGTGAAACACCTAGCGGGTCTTACACAGATACG. This sequence encodes CASGETPSGSYTDT. The whole CDR3 sequence is CASGETPSGSYTDTQYF.